The clone carrying this T cell receptor (beta chain) was picked up a small number of times. Antigen unknown. This sample stems from a study of T cell repertoires in cytomegalovirus infection. Overall study: The public TCR beta signatures pointed to both CMV infection and matching HLA type. Whole-study results and caveats: HLA-C-restricted CMV-specific TCR beta clonotypes were dominant in the ex vivo response. The cumulative frequency of public TCR beta families distinguished individuals who carried CMV together with the relevant HLA.

The CDR3 has 14 residues. After removal of 6 bases from V and 5 bases from J, the junction contained 7 bases not matched to a gene. Germline V lookup: CDR1 SGHTA, CDR2 FQGNSA. TCRdb called the reads again in MiXCR, with one record for every CDR3 protein. The table records roughly 280,000 distinct CDR3 sequences, roughly 9.1% of them present only once. Sequencing was performed on PBMCs. The sequence was collected from a human donor in good health (CMV status not recorded). Some clones in this sample may be carry-over from other donors' samples. The chain combines TRBV7-2 with TRBJ1-2; TRBD1 agrees at 9 bases. The CDR3 sequence: CASSTGQGRYGYTF. DNA of the CDR3: TGTGCCAGCAGTACCGGACAGGGGAGGTATGGCTACACCTTC.